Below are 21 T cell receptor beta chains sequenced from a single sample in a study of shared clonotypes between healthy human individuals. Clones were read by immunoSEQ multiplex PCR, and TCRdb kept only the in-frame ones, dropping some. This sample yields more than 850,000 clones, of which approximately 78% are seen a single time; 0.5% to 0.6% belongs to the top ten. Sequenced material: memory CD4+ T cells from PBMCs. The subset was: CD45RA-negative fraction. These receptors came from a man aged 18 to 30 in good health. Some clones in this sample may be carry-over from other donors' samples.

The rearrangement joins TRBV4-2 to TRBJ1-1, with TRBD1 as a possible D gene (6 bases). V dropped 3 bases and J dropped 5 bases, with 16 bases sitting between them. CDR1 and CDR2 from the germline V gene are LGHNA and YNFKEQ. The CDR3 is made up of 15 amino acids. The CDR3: CASSQGGRGLTEAFF. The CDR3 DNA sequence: TGTGCCAGCAGCCAGGGCGGCAGGGGATTAACTGAAGCTTTCTTT.

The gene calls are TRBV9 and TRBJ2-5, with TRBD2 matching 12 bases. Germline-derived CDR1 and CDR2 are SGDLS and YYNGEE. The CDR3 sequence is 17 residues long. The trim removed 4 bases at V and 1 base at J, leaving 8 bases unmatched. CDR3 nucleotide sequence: TGTGCCAGCAGCCCCCGTCTAGCGGGAGGGCCCCAAGAGACCCAGTACTTC. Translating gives CASSPRLAGGPQETQYF.

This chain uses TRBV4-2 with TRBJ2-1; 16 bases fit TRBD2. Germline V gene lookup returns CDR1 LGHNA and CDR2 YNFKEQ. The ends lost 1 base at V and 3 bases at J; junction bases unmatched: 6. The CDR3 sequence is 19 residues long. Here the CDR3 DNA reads TGTGCCAGCAGCCAAGTGGGACTAGCGGGAGGGGGTGACTACAATGAGCAGTTCTTC. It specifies CASSQVGLAGGGDYNEQFF.

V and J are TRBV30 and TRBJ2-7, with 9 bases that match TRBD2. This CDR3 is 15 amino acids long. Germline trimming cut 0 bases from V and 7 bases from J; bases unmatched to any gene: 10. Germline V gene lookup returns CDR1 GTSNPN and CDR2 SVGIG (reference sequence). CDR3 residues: CAWSVGSSGIEEQYF. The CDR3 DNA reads TGTGCCTGGAGTGTTGGGTCTAGCGGGATCGAGGAGCAGTACTTC. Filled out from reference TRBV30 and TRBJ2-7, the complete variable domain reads SQTIHQWPATLVQPVGSPLSLECTVEGTSNPNLYWYRQAAGRGLQLLFYSVGIGQISSEVPQNLSASRPQDRQFILSSKKLLLSDSGFYLCAWSVGSSGIEEQYFGPGTRLTVT.

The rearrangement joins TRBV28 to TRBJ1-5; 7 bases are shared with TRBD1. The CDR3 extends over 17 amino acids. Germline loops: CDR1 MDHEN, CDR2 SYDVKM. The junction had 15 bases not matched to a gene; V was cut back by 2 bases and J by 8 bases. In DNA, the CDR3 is TGTGCCAGCAGTTTAAGGGAACGGCAGGGGGGCCGCAAGCCCCAGCATTTT. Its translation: CASSLRERQGGRKPQHF.

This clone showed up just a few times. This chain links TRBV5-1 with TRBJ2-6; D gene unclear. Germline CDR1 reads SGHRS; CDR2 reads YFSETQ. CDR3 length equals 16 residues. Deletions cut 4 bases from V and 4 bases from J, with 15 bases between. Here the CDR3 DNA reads TGCGCCAGCAGCGGACCCCCAGCTACCGGGGCCAACGTCCTGACTTTC. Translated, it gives CASSGPPATGANVLTF.

CDR3 protein: CSVTAAGVGTGELFF. For the CDR3, the DNA is TGCAGCGTCACCGCGGCGGGGGTGGGCACCGGGGAGCTGTTTTTT. The genes are TRBV29-1 and TRBJ2-2, with TRBD2 matching over 7 bases. The V segment lost 6 bases and the J segment 4 bases; nucleotides outside the gene matches: 11. Germline CDR1 SQVTM, CDR2 ANQGSEA. This CDR3 contains 15 residues.

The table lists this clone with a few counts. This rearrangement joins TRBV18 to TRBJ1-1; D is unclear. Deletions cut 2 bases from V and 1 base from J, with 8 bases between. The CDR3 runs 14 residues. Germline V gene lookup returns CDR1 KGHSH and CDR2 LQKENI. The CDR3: CASSPYAGNTEAFF. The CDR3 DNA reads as TGTGCCAGCTCACCATACGCGGGGAACACTGAAGCTTTCTTT. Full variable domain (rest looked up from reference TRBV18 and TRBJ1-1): NAGVMQNPRHLVRRRGQEARLRCSPMKGHSHVYWYRQLPEEGLKFMVYLQKENIIDESGMPKERFSAEFPKEGPSILRIQQVVRGDSAAYFCASSPYAGNTEAFFGQGTRLTVV.

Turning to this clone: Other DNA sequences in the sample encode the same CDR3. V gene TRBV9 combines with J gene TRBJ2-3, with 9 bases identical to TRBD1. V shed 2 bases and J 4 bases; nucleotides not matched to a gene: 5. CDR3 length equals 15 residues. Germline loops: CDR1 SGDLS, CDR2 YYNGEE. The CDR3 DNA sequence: TGTGCCAGCAGCGTGAGGGACAGGGCCGCAGATACGCAGTATTTT. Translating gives CASSVRDRAADTQYF.

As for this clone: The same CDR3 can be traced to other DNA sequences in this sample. The DNA of the CDR3 is TGTGCCAGCTCACCAAACAGGGGCGAGACCCAGTACTTC. This gives the protein CASSPNRGETQYF. The chain uses TRBV18 and TRBJ2-5, with 7 positions matching TRBD1. This CDR3 comprises 13 residues. Trimming took 2 bases from V and 5 from J; bases not matched to a gene: 2. The V gene's germline CDR1 is KGHSH and CDR2 LQKENI. Full variable domain (rest looked up from reference TRBV18 and TRBJ2-5): NAGVMQNPRHLVRRRGQEARLRCSPMKGHSHVYWYRQLPEEGLKFMVYLQKENIIDESGMPKERFSAEFPKEGPSILRIQQVVRGDSAAYFCASSPNRGETQYFGPGTRLLVL.

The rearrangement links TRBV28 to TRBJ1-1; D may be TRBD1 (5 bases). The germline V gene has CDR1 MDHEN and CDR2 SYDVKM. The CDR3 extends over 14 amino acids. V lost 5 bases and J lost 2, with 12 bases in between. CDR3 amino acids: CASSRSDSNTEAFF. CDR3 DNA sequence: TGTGCCAGCAGTCGATCAGACAGTAACACTGAAGCTTTCTTT.

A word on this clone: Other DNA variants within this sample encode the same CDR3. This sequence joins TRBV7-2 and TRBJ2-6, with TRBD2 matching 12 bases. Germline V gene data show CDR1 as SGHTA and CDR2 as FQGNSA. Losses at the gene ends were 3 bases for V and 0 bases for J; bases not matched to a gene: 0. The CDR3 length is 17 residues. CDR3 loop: CASSLTSGSSGANVLTF. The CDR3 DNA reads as TGTGCCAGCAGCTTGACTAGCGGGAGCTCTGGGGCCAACGTCCTGACTTTC.

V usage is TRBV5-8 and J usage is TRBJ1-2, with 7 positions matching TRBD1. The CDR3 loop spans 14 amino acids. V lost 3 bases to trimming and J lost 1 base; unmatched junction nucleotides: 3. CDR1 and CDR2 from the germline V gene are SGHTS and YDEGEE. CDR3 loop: CASSSRDSNYGYTF. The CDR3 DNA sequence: TGTGCCAGCAGCTCCCGGGACAGTAACTATGGCTACACCTTC.

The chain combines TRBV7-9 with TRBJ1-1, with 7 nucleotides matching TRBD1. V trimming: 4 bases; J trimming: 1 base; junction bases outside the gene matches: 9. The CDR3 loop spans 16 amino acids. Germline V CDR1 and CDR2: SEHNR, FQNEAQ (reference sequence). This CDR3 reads CASSWGPGTENTEAFF. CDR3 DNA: TGTGCCAGCAGCTGGGGGCCCGGGACAGAGAACACTGAAGCTTTCTTT.

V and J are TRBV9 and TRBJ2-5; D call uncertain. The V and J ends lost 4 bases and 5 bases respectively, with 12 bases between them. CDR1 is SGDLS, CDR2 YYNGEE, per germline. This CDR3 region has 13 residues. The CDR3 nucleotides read TGTGCCAGCAGCCCTGATGGTTTGGAGACCCAGTACTTC. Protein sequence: CASSPDGLETQYF.

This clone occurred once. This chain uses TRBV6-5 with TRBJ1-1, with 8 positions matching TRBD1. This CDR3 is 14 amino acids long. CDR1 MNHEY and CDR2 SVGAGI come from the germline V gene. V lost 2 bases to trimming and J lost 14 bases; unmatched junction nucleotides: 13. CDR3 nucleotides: TGTGCCAGCAGTTACCGGACAGGGCCGCTGAGTTTGTTCTTT. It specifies CASSYRTGPLSLFF.

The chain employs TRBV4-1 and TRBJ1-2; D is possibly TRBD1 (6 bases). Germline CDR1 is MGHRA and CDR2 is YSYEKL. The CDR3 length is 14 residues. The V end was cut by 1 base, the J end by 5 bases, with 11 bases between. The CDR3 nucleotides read TGCGCCAGCAGCCAAGCGTTGGGGGCGTATGGCTACACCTTC. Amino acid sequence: CASSQALGAYGYTF.

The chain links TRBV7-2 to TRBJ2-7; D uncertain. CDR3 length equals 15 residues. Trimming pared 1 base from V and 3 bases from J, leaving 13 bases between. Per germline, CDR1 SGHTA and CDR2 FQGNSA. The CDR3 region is CASSLGPGPFYEQYF. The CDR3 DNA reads TGTGCCAGCAGCTTAGGGCCCGGGCCTTTCTACGAGCAGTACTTC.

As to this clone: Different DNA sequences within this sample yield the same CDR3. The CDR3: CASSPPTGAGANVLTF. CDR3 nucleotides: TGTGCCAGCTCACCGCCTACGGGGGCTGGGGCCAACGTCCTGACTTTC. This chain joins TRBV18 and TRBJ2-6, with D possibly TRBD2 on 6 matching bases. Germline values: CDR1 KGHSH, CDR2 LQKENI. The CDR3 sequence is 16 residues long. V was clipped by 3 bases and J by 2 bases, with 11 bases between them. Using reference TRBV18 and TRBJ2-6 for the parts outside the CDR3, the full variable domain is NAGVMQNPRHLVRRRGQEARLRCSPMKGHSHVYWYRQLPEEGLKFMVYLQKENIIDESGMPKERFSAEFPKEGPSILRIQQVVRGDSAAYFCASSPPTGAGANVLTFGAGSRLTVL.

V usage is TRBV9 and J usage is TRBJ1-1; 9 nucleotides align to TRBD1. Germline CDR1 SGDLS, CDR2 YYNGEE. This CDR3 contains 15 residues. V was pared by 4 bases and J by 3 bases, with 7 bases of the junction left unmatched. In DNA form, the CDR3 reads TGTGCCAGCAGCCCTTCCGGGACAGGGTACACTGAAGCTTTCTTT. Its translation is CASSPSGTGYTEAFF.

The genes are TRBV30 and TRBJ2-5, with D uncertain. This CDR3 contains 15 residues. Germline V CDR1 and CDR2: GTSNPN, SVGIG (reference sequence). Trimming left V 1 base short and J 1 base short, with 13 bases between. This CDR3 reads CAWSGSLSTQETQYF. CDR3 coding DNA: TGTGCCTGGAGTGGTAGTCTGTCGACCCAAGAGACCCAGTACTTC. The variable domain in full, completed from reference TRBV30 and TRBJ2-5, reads SQTIHQWPATLVQPVGSPLSLECTVEGTSNPNLYWYRQAAGRGLQLLFYSVGIGQISSEVPQNLSASRPQDRQFILSSKKLLLSDSGFYLCAWSGSLSTQETQYFGPGTRLLVL.